By sample share, the clone carrying this T cell receptor (beta chain) is medium-sized. Using immunoSEQ multiplex PCR, the repertoire was profiled, and TCRdb retains in-frame clones only, with some absent. This table has 15,000 to 20,000 clones, just under 80% appearing once. The data belong to a study of tumour-infiltrating T cells in Burkitt lymphoma. Study-wide context: Overall and progression-free survival were predicted by productive clonality.

The source material was tumor tissue. The TCR originated in a human donor with diffuse large B-cell lymphoma.

CDR3 coding DNA: TGTGCCAGCAGTCGTAATGAGCAGTTCTTC. Residues: CASSRNEQFF. The chain couples TRBV2 to TRBJ2-1, with D hard to call. The CDR3 sequence is 10 residues long. In germline, CDR1 is SNHLY, CDR2 FYNNEI. V was cut by 5 bases and J by 7 bases, with 3 bases left in between.